This record covers a single TCR beta chain. The sample holds a few counts of this clonotype. Its antigen is unknown. There are no base qualities to consult, and no much larger clone falls within one base. This sample is part of a study of T cells after yellow fever vaccination (dated by TCRdb to about 2019). Regarding the research as a whole: The SMART-Seq v4 Ultra Low Input RNA kit was used to prepare libraries from fractions with low cell numbers. Bulk TCR alpha and beta repertoires were sequenced longitudinally to track T-cell clones before and after primary and booster YFV17D yellow fever vaccination. Two healthy male donors, one aged 18 to 30 and one aged 30 to 40 years, made up the cohort. Blood was drawn at multiple timepoints before and after primary and secondary immunization, with bulk PBMC replicates and cell subsets isolated. Results and caveats for the whole study, not just this receptor: Because only two donors were included in the study, the extent to which the findings can be generalized is limited. After the booster, most clones that had expanded after primary vaccination were detected again (approximately 96% of CD4 and around 88% of CD8), suggesting broad maintenance of memory. A small share of clonotypes was detected in both CD4 and CD8 compartments, with the overlap likely arising from convergent recombination. FACS-sorted repertoires could contain abundant contaminating clonotypes from the bulk population, so computational filtering was required. Compared with the primary T-cell response, the secondary T-cell response was weaker but faster, peaking on day 5 rather than day 15.

Sequencing was carried out with an Illumina NovaSeq 6000. TCR cDNA was synthesized by 5'RACE template switching, which introduced a universal primer site and unique molecular identifiers. Priming for cDNA synthesis came from both the TCR alpha and TCR beta constant segments. Two PCR steps were used to amplify libraries, with sample barcodes and sequencing adapters being added in the second step. Sequencing of the libraries was done on either Illumina HiSeq 2500 (2x100 bp) or NovaSeq (2x150 bp). The paper's data handling went like this. MIGEC was used to demultiplex reads and collapse the reads into UMI consensus sequences, and MiXCR was used for V(D)J alignment. Vaccine-responding clonotypes were identified with edgeR using replicate PBMC samples, with FDR below 0.01 and a log2 fold change above 5 up to day 15 being required. Each bulk clonotype was labeled CD4 or CD8 based on which sequenced repertoire, CD4 or CD8, contained the clonotype at higher abundance. TCRdb reprocessing: public reads trimmed at Q25 with fastp, clones called with MiXCR, in-frame beta chains kept. A single entry per CDR3 protein holds the most common genes and DNA from its merged rows. The V and J calls were determined by TCRdb, not by the authors. The sample table holds fewer than 500,000 distinct CDR3 sequences, of which under 20% were seen once. The ten largest account for 15% to 20% of the sample.

The treatment or condition label for this specimen denotes: live attenuated yellow fever vaccine strain. Two biological replicates of bulk PBMCs were collected at each blood-draw timepoint. PBMCs were isolated from peripheral blood using a standard Ficoll-Paque protocol. TriZol was used to extract RNA from bulk PBMCs, from CD4 and CD8 fractions, and from dextramer-positive and dextramer-negative fractions. V and J are truncated by 2 bases and 1 base respectively, leaving an intervening sequence of 14 bases. The CDR1 and CDR2 encoded by the germline V gene are LGHNT and FRNRAP. Counted from cysteine to phenylalanine, this CDR3 has 16 amino acids. Only CDR3 DNA is held: 48 bases, read in frame from base 1.

This TCR derives from a man aged 18 to 29 who received the YFV17D yellow fever vaccine. Here the chain combines TRBV12-5 and TRBJ2-5, with no reliable assignment of the D segment. The sequenced sample was PBMCs, obtained before the yellow fever booster vaccination. The CDR3 in this case is CASGLRMGLGQETQYF. The sequenced DNA is TGTGCTAGTGGTTTGAGGATGGGCCTCGGCCAAGAGACCCAGTACTTC. Extended through the reference TRBV12-5 and TRBJ2-5 proteins, this CDR3 yields the full variable domain: DARVTQTPRHKVTEMGQEVTMRCQPILGHNTVFWYRQTMMQGLELLAYFRNRAPLDDSGMPKDRFSAEMPDATLATLKIQPSEPRDSAVYFCASGLRMGLGQETQYFGPGTRLLVL.